Below, 3 T cell receptor beta chains from the same sample are listed, as sequenced in a study of cytomegalovirus exposure and HLA in healthy donors. The PCR ran on 60 Vbeta and 13 Jbeta primers. The assay was immunoSEQ multiplex PCR, and TCRdb's table has in-frame clones only and misses some. Among 95,000 to 150,000 clones listed, 83% were seen once. Specimen: PBMCs. Receptors originate from a woman aged 40 to 55 in good health and CMV-seropositive.

V and J are TRBV13 and TRBJ1-4; 8 nucleotides align to TRBD1. Unmatched junction bases numbered 4, after V lost 4 bases and J lost 0 bases. The germline gives CDR1 PRHDT, CDR2 FYEKMQ (reference sequence). This CDR3 is built from 16 residues. The CDR3 nucleotides read TGTGCCAGCAGCTCAGGACAGGGCTCAACTAATGAAAAACTGTTTTTT. Its protein product is CASSSGQGSTNEKLFF.

The V and J genes are TRBV5-1 and TRBJ2-3, with a weak D call TRBD1 (5 bases). The CDR3 is made up of 13 amino acids. Germline CDR1 SGHRS, CDR2 YFSETQ. The ends were cut back, 4 bases at V and 4 bases at J, with 10 bases in the middle. The CDR3 DNA sequence: TGCGCCAGCAGCACATCAGGGCCAGATACGCAGTATTTT. This sequence encodes CASSTSGPDTQYF.

The chain joins TRBV27 to TRBJ2-3; D is possibly TRBD2 (5 bases). Germline values: CDR1 MNHEY, CDR2 SMNVEV (reference sequence). The CDR3 contains 13 residues. V was clipped by 4 bases and J by 3 bases, with 8 bases between them. CDR3 nucleotides: TGTGCCAGCAGTTCTACTAGTACAGATACGCAGTATTTT. Its protein product is CASSSTSTDTQYF.